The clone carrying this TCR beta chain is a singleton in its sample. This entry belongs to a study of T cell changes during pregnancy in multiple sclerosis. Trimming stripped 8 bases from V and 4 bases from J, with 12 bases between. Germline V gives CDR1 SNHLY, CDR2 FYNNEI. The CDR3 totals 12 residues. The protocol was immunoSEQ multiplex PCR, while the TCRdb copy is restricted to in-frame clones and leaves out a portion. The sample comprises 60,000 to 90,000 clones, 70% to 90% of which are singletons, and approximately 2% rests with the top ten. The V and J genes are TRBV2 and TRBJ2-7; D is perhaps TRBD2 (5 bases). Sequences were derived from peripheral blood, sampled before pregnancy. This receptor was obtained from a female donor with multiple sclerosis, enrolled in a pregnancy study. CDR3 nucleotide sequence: TGTGCCAGCTCCACTGAGGGATACGAGCAGTACTTC. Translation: CASSTEGYEQYF.